Described below is a single TCR beta chain sequence and its context. Its matching antigen is unknown. Some clones are missing from TCRdb's copy, which holds only in-frame ones; the method was immunoSEQ multiplex PCR. The sample lists roughly 1,500,000 clones; around 98% were seen once. These data are taken from a study of shared clonotypes between healthy human individuals. Study-level points and caveats: Generally, naive subsets (rather than memory subsets) showed larger estimated richness.

The clonotype was recovered from a man aged 25-45 years in good health. Sequencing used naive CD4+ T cells sorted from blood. The subset was: CD45RA+ positively selected.

The CDR3 nucleotides are TGCGCCAGCAGCCCATTCCTCAGCCAGGGGTCCCCGCGGGGGGAGCTGTTTTTT. Amino acids: CASSPFLSQGSPRGELFF. This chain links TRBV5-1 with TRBJ2-2; tentatively, D is TRBD1 (6 bases). Germline V gene lookup returns CDR1 SGHRS and CDR2 YFSETQ. V was clipped by 4 bases and J by 8 bases, with 27 bases between them. The CDR3 is 18 residues long.